A selection of T cell receptor beta chains follows, all from one sample in a study of human T cells and chemical hapten exposure. TCRdb ran MiXCR on the RACE reads and lists one entry per CDR3 protein. The sample has 30,000 to 40,000 distinct CDR3 sequences, around a tenth seen once. The source was whole blood, collected in connection with sensitization to the hapten diphenylcyclopropenone (DPC). Source of these receptors: a man aged 45-65 years with alopecia areata. Some clones in this sample may be carry-over from other donors' samples. Both conserved end residues are part of each CDR3. Fields, in order: V gene, D gene, J gene, clone size, CDR3 DNA, CDR3 protein. A D gene is named only where the DNA matches it firmly. A clone size is listed for some rows: how often the clone was seen (once, few, many), or a class if it is expanded.

TRBV7-8	.	TRBJ2-2	many	TGTGCCAGCAGCGGCAGGGTACCCGGGGAGCTGTTTTTT	CASSGRVPGELFF
TRBV6-1	.	TRBJ2-1	many	TGTGCCAGCAGTGAAGATCAGGGCTCCTACAATGAGCAGTTCTTC	CASSEDQGSYNEQFF
TRBV28	.	TRBJ2-2	few	TGTGCCAGCAGACTTCCGGCATCCGGGGAGCTGTTTTTT	CASRLPASGELFF
TRBV7-9	.	TRBJ1-1	many	TGTGCCAGCAGCCCGACAGGTTCCCTGAACACTGAAGCTTTCTTT	CASSPTGSLNTEAFF
TRBV10-3	TRBD2	TRBJ2-7	many	TGTGCCATCAGTGAGTCGTGGGGGGGTTCCTACGAGCAGTACTTC	CAISESWGGSYEQYF
TRBV29-1	.	TRBJ2-7	many	TGCAGCGTTGAAGATTACTCGGAAGTATCCTACGAGCAGTACTTC	CSVEDYSEVSYEQYF
TRBV20-1	.	TRBJ2-4	many	TGCAGTGCTAGACGCGAGGAGTTAGCCAAAAACATTCAGTACTTC	CSARREELAKNIQYF
TRBV29-1	TRBD2	TRBJ2-5	few	TGCAGCGTTGATCCCGGGAGGGAGACCCAGTACTTC	CSVDPGRETQYF
TRBV3-1	.	TRBJ2-1	many	TGTGCCAGCAGCCCCCGGGATATGGCCAATGAGCAGTTCTTC	CASSPRDMANEQFF
TRBV6-5	.	TRBJ2-7	.	TGTGCCAGCAGTTACGGGCAAGGTCCGTACGAGCAGTACTTC	CASSYGQGPYEQYF
TRBV21-1	.	TRBJ2-1	many	TGTGCCAGCAGCAAAAGGGGCGGGAGGAACAATGAGCAGTTCTTC	CASSKRGGRNNEQFF
TRBV7-3	.	TRBJ2-1	.	TGTGCCAGCAGCTTATACGGCGCGGGACTCATAAGCTCCTACAATGAGCAGTTCTTC	CASSLYGAGLISSYNEQFF
TRBV4-3	.	TRBJ2-2	many	TGCGCCAGCAGCCAAGATTCGATTAGCGGGACAGTCACCGGGGAGCTGTTTTTT	CASSQDSISGTVTGELFF
TRBV11-2	.	TRBJ2-5	.	TGTGCCAGCAGCTTTGTCCGGGGCAGCGAGACCCAGTACTTC	CASSFVRGSETQYF
TRBV24-1	TRBD2	TRBJ2-1	few	TGTGCCACCCGGACTAGGGGCAATGAGCAGTTCTTC	CATRTRGNEQFF
TRBV11-2	.	TRBJ2-2	.	TGTGCCAGCTCCCAGAACGCGAACACCGGGGAGCTGTTTTTT	CASSQNANTGELFF
TRBV20-1	TRBD1	TRBJ2-7	many	TGCAGTGCTGACAGGGGGGCGGGGCGGGAGCCCTACGAGCAGTACTTC	CSADRGAGREPYEQYF
TRBV29-1	.	TRBJ2-1	many	TGCAGCGTTGAGCCTAGCCAGAACAATGAGCAGTTCTTC	CSVEPSQNNEQFF
TRBV5-1	TRBD1	TRBJ2-7	.	TGCGCCAGCAGCACGGGACAGGGAGCCTACGAGCAGTACTTC	CASSTGQGAYEQYF
TRBV4-1	TRBD2	TRBJ2-1	many	TGCGCCAGCAGCCCCCGCTCGACTAGCGGGAGGGCTGAGCAGTTCTTC	CASSPRSTSGRAEQFF
TRBV12-3/TRBV12-4	TRBD1	TRBJ2-2	.	TGTGCCAGCAGGGGGGACAGTGGGACCGGGGAGCTGTTTTTT	CASRGDSGTGELFF
TRBV12-3/TRBV12-4	TRBD1	TRBJ1-5	.	TGTGCCAGCAGTCGGGACAGGGCACGGGGTCAGCCCCAGCATTTT	CASSRDRARGQPQHF
TRBV28	TRBD1	TRBJ1-1	.	TGTGCCAGCAGACAGACAGGGGTGAACACTGAAGCTTTCTTT	CASRQTGVNTEAFF
TRBV28	.	TRBJ1-2	many	TGTGCCAGCAGCCTACCCTTGACAGGCGGCAAGGAATATGGCTACACCTTC	CASSLPLTGGKEYGYTF
TRBV28	TRBD1	TRBJ1-5	many	TGTGCCAGCAGTTTTCAGGACAGGGGAGATCGCAATCAGCCCCAGCATTTT	CASSFQDRGDRNQPQHF
TRBV6-1	.	TRBJ1-3	many	TGTGCCAGCAATTTGGGGGTTTTGGGGTCTGGAAACACCATATATTTT	CASNLGVLGSGNTIYF
TRBV6-1	.	TRBJ2-7	many	TGTGCCAGCAGGGATCGGACAGCCTACGAGCAGTACTTC	CASRDRTAYEQYF
TRBV6-2/TRBV6-3	TRBD2	TRBJ2-4	few	TGTGCCAGCAGTTACTCGCGACTAGCGGGAGGGGACCTAGCCAAAAACATTCAGTACTTC	CASSYSRLAGGDLAKNIQYF
TRBV6-2/TRBV6-3	.	TRBJ1-5	few	TGTGCCAGCAGTCCCCGGGTCCTCGGCCAGCCCCAGCATTTT	CASSPRVLGQPQHF
TRBV28	TRBD1	TRBJ1-2	few	TGTGCCAGCAGCCTATCGCAGGGGGAATCGGATGGCTACACCTTC	CASSLSQGESDGYTF
TRBV27	.	TRBJ2-7	few	TGTGCCAGCAGTCAAGCCCGTTTAGGGGCGGGCGAGCAGTACTTC	CASSQARLGAGEQYF